This T cell receptor beta chain was observed in a study of blood T cell repertoires in COVID-19. Study at large: The cDNA or gDNA used as material had been derived from T cells, B-cell-depleted T cells, or PBMCs.

Methods used by the authors: Nucleated cell number was recorded as an estimate derived from reference gene primer amplification. Sequencing used immunoSEQ multiplex PCR; TCRdb keeps in-frame clones, though not all of them. V, J and clone size were drawn from that table, and D and trimming were deduced from the DNA. This table holds about 130,000 clones, approximately 84% found once. Sequenced material: peripheral blood. The receptor comes from a man aged 65 to 79 with acute or convalescent COVID-19.

CDR3 residues: CASSRSGGPFSYNEQFF. For the CDR3, the DNA is TGTGCCAGCAGTCGTAGCGGGGGGCCCTTCTCCTACAATGAGCAGTTCTTC. This chain joins TRBV28 and TRBJ2-1; 10 bases line up with TRBD2. The CDR3 is made up of 17 amino acids. V lost 5 bases, J lost 0 bases, and 7 bases stayed unmatched. Germline lookup yields CDR1 MDHEN and CDR2 SYDVKM. Filled out from reference TRBV28 and TRBJ2-1, the complete variable domain reads DVKVTQSSRYLVKRTGEKVFLECVQDMDHENMFWYRQDPGLGLRLIYFSYDVKMKEKGDIPEGYSVSREKKERFSLILESASTNQTSMYLCASSRSGGPFSYNEQFFGPGTRLTVL.